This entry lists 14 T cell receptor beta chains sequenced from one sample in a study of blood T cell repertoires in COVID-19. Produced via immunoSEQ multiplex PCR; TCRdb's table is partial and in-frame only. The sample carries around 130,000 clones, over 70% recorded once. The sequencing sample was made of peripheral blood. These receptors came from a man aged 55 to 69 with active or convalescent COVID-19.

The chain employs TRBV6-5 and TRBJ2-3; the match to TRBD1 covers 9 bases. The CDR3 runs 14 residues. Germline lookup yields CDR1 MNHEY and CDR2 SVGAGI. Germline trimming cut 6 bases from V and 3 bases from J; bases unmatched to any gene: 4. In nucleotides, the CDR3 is TGTGCCAGCAGGTTACAGGGGGCTACAGATACGCAGTATTTT. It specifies CASRLQGATDTQYF.

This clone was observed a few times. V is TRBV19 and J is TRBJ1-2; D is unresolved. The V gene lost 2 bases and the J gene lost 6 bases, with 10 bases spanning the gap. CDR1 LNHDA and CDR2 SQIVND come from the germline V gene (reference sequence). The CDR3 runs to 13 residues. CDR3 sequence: CASSIRQVNGYTF. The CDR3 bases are TGTGCCAGTAGTATACGGCAGGTCAATGGCTACACCTTC. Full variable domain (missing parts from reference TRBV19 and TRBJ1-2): DGGITQSPKYLFRKEGQNVTLSCEQNLNHDAMYWYRQDPGQGLRLIYYSQIVNDFQKGDIAEGYSVSREKKESFPLTVTSAQKNPTAFYLCASSIRQVNGYTFGSGTRLTVV.

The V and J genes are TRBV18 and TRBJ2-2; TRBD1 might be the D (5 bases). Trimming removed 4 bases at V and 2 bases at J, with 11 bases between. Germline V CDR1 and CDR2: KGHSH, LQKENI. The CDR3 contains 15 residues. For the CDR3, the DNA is TGTGCCAGCTCACTGCAGGGAACTAACACCGGGGAGCTGTTTTTT. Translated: CASSLQGTNTGELFF.

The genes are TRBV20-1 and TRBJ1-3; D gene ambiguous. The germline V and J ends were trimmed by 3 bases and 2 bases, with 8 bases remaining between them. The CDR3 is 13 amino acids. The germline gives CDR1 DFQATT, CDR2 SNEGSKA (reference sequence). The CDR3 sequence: CSASSGTGNTIYF. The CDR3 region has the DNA TGCAGTGCTAGTTCCGGGACTGGAAACACCATATATTTT.

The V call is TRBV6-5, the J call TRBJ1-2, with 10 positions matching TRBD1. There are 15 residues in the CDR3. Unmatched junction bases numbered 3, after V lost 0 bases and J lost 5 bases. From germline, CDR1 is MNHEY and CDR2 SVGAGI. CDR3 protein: CASSYSTGGWYGYTF. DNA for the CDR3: TGTGCCAGCAGTTACTCGACAGGGGGCTGGTATGGCTACACCTTC.

CDR3 residues: CASSSPGTGSSYEQYF. DNA for the CDR3: TGTGCCAGTAGTTCCCCCGGGACAGGGAGCTCCTACGAGCAGTACTTC. The rearrangement joins TRBV19 to TRBJ2-7; 9 bases map to TRBD1. Unmatched junction bases numbered 8, after V lost 5 bases and J lost 0 bases. In germline, CDR1 is LNHDA, CDR2 SQIVND (reference sequence). The CDR3 sequence is 16 residues long.

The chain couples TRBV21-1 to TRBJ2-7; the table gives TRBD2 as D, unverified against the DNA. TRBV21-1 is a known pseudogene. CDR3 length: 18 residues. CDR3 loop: CASSRSPGLAGGPSEQYF. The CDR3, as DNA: TGTGCCAGCAGCCGATCCCCGGGACTAGCGGGAGGGCCCAGCGAGCAGTACTTC.

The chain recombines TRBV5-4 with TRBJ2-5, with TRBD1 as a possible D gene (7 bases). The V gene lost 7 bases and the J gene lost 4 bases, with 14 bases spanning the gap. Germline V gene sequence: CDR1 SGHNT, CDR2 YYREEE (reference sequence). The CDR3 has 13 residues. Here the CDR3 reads CASRRQGGETQYF. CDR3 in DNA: TGTGCCAGCCGTAGGCAGGGGGGAGAGACCCAGTACTTC.

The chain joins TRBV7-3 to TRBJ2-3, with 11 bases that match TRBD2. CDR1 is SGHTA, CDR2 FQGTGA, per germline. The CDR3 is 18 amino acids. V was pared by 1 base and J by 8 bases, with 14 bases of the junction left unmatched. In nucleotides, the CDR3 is TGTGCCAGCAGCTTAATTCCCGGGACTAGCGGAGGAGAGGCTACGCAGTATTTT. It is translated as CASSLIPGTSGGEATQYF.

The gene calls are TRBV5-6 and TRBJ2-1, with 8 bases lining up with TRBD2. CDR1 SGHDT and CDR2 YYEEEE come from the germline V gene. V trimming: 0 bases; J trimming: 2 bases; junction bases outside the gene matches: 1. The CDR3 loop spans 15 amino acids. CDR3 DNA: TGTGCCAGCAGCTTGGGACTAGCGACCTACAATGAGCAGTTCTTC. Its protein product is CASSLGLATYNEQFF. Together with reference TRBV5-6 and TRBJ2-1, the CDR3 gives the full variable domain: DAGVTQSPTHLIKTRGQQVTLRCSPKSGHDTVSWYQQALGQGPQFIFQYYEEEERQRGNFPDRFSGHQFPNYSSELNVNALLLGDSALYLCASSLGLATYNEQFFGPGTRLTVL.

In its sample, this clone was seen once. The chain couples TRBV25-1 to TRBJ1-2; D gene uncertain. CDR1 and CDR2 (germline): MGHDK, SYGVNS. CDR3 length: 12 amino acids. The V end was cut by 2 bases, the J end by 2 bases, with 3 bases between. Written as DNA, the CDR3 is TGTGCCAGCAGTGAAGGCAACTATGGCTACACCTTC. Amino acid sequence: CASSEGNYGYTF.

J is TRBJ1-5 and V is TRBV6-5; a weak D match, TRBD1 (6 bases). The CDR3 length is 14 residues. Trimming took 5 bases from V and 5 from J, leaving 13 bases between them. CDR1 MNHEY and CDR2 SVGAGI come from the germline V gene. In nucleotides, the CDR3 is TGTGCCAGCAGTAGTACAGGGTTGGATCAGCCCCAGCATTTT. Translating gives CASSSTGLDQPQHF.

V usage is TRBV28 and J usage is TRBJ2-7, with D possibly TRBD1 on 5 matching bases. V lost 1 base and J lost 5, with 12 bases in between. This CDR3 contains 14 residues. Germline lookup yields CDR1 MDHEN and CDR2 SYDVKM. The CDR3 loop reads CASSLSVGVHEQYF. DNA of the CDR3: TGTGCCAGCAGTTTATCAGTAGGGGTCCACGAGCAGTACTTC.

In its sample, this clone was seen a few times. The CDR3 spells CASSPGLAGEEEFF. CDR3 DNA: TGCGCCAGCAGCCCGGGACTAGCGGGAGAAGAAGAGTTCTTC. V is TRBV5-1 and J is TRBJ2-1; TRBD2 aligns across 14 bases. This CDR3 comprises 14 residues. After removal of 4 bases from V and 14 bases from J, the junction contained 8 bases not matched to a gene. The V gene's germline CDR1 is SGHRS and CDR2 YFSETQ. Supplemented by reference TRBV5-1 and TRBJ2-1, the full variable domain reads KAGVTQTPRYLIKTRGQQVTLSCSPISGHRSVSWYQQTPGQGLQFLFEYFSETQRNKGNFPGRFSGRQFSNSRSEMNVSTLELGDSALYLCASSPGLAGEEEFFGPGTRLTVL.